This T cell receptor beta chain emerged from a study of T-cell memory formation after mild COVID-19. Study in general: Largely, TCR clusters stayed within a single donor. Study observations and caveats: There was a balanced CD4/CD8 profile in clones contracting day 15 to 85, and later expanders leaned CD4+.

This clonotype appeared a few times. Its antigen is unidentified. Trimming removed 1 base at V and 6 bases at J, with 13 bases between. The CDR3 is 14 residues long. The germline gives CDR1 SGHRS, CDR2 YFSETQ. A single record per CDR3 protein comes from TCRdb applying MiXCR to the 5' RACE reads. The sample has about 350,000 distinct CDR3 sequences; around 15% are singletons. This sequence originates from a man in his late teens or twenties who had mild COVID-19 (a few samples of this study predate the infection). Cell type and time point are not known. This chain uses TRBV5-1 with TRBJ1-2; D ambiguous. Sequenced: PBMCs or a T cell subset sorted from them (not recorded which). The CDR3 loop reads CASSLSGSNNGYTF. The DNA of the CDR3 is TGCGCCAGCAGCTTGTCGGGAAGCAATAATGGCTACACCTTC. Full variable domain (remainder filled in from reference TRBV5-1 and TRBJ1-2): KAGVTQTPRYLIKTRGQQVTLSCSPISGHRSVSWYQQTPGQGLQFLFEYFSETQRNKGNFPGRFSGRQFSNSRSEMNVSTLELGDSALYLCASSLSGSNNGYTFGSGTRLTVV.